The 13 T cell receptor beta chains below were found in one sample sequenced in a study of control samples from healthy donors and cancer patients (dated by TCRdb to the early 2020s). Libraries were constructed by the immunoSEQ multiplex PCR assay. As stored in TCRdb, this immuneACCESS dataset retains in-frame rearrangements with V and J assigned. A fraction of the clones does not appear; measured against another copy, unresolved V genes explain less than half of the discrepancy, and the remainder lacks a known reason. For this sample there are 74,000 or so clones; about nine tenths appear just once. The ten largest clones add up to over 5.5% of the sample. Sequencing input: blood. These receptors were taken from a man aged 45-65 years in good health.

V gene TRBV3-1 (or the pseudogene TRBV3-2) combines with J gene TRBJ2-6; 10 nucleotides line up with TRBD1. Looked up from germline, CDR1 is LGHDT and CDR2 is YNNKEL (reference sequence). V was pared by 0 bases and J by 2 bases, with 7 bases of the junction left unmatched. The CDR3 runs 19 residues. In DNA form, the CDR3 reads TGTGCCAGCAGCCAAGATTGGGGGACAGGGGAAGCTGGGGCCAACGTCCTGACTTTC. This encodes CASSQDWGTGEAGANVLTF.

This chain joins TRBV30 and TRBJ1-2; 9 bases fit TRBD1. The junction had 6 bases not matched to a gene; V was cut back by 3 bases and J by 4 bases. Germline V CDR1 and CDR2: GTSNPN, SVGIG (reference sequence). The CDR3 has 14 amino acids. Here the CDR3 reads CAWSTGTGLYGYTF. The CDR3 DNA reads as TGTGCCTGGAGCACCGGGACAGGGCTCTATGGCTACACCTTC. The complete variable domain, with remaining parts taken from reference TRBV30 and TRBJ1-2, reads SQTIHQWPATLVQPVGSPLSLECTVEGTSNPNLYWYRQAAGRGLQLLFYSVGIGQISSEVPQNLSASRPQDRQFILSSKKLLLSDSGFYLCAWSTGTGLYGYTFGSGTRLTVV.

The chain couples TRBV12-5 to TRBJ2-1; no firm D call. The germline CDR1 and CDR2 sequences are LGHNT and FRNRAP. The CDR3 has 12 residues. Trimming left V 1 base short and J 8 bases short, with 6 bases between. This CDR3 is CASGLATHEQFF. The CDR3 DNA is TGTGCTAGTGGTTTGGCTACGCATGAGCAGTTCTTC.

The chain recombines TRBV5-1 with TRBJ1-2; D not certain. Trimming shortened V by 0 bases and J by 4 bases, and 7 bases separated the two germline ends. The CDR3 runs to 13 residues. Germline-derived CDR1 and CDR2 are SGHRS and YFSETQ. CDR3 amino acids: CASSLEGSYGYTF. Here the CDR3 DNA reads TGCGCCAGCAGCTTGGAAGGAAGCTATGGCTACACCTTC.

Written as DNA, the CDR3 is TGTGCCAGCAGCTTACTCCAGACAGGAGGGGCACCCCTCCACTTT. The encoded protein is CASSLLQTGGAPLHF. This chain links TRBV7-9 with TRBJ1-6; maybe TRBD1 (6 bases). Trimming left V 2 bases short and J 11 bases short, with 16 bases between. CDR1 SEHNR and CDR2 FQNEAQ come from the germline V gene (reference sequence). The CDR3 length is 15 residues.

The V gene is TRBV7-9, the J gene TRBJ1-2; D not resolved. V gave up 3 bases and J gave up 7 bases, with 9 bases separating them. This CDR3 region has 12 residues. Germline assignment: CDR1 SEHNR and CDR2 FQNEAQ (reference sequence). This CDR3 reads CASSFDSSGYTF. The CDR3 nucleotides are TGTGCCAGCAGCTTTGACTCGTCTGGCTACACCTTC.

The chain joins TRBV3-1 (or the pseudogene TRBV3-2) to TRBJ1-2; D is possibly TRBD1 (5 bases). Germline CDR1 LGHDT, CDR2 YNNKEL (reference sequence). Trimming removed 2 bases from V and 8 bases from J, with 12 bases in between. The CDR3 totals 13 residues. CDR3 protein: CASSQTAGKGYTF. CDR3 in DNA: TGTGCCAGCAGCCAAACAGCAGGGAAAGGCTACACCTTC.

The chain combines TRBV7-6 with TRBJ1-5, with unresolved D. The CDR3 runs 14 residues. Germline lookup yields CDR1 SGHVS and CDR2 FNYEAQ. The germline V and J ends were trimmed by 5 bases and 3 bases, with 11 bases remaining between them. CDR3 in amino acids: CASSLSGPNQPQHF. The CDR3 DNA follows: TGTGCCAGCAGCCTTTCCGGGCCCAATCAGCCCCAGCATTTT.

Within the sample, this clone is medium-sized. At the DNA level, this CDR3 is encoded by other sequences in the same sample as well. V gene TRBV7-9 combines with J gene TRBJ1-1, with D possibly being TRBD1 (5 bases). CDR1 and CDR2 (germline): SEHNR, FQNEAQ (reference sequence). With 4 bases removed from V and 4 bases from J, the gap between germline ends came to 7 bases. The CDR3 length is 12 residues. CDR3 nucleotide sequence: TGTGCCAGCAGCTGGAGGGGCACTGAAGCTTTCTTT. Translating it yields CASSWRGTEAFF.

This chain links TRBV14 with TRBJ1-2; 11 bases are a match to TRBD1. After removal of 3 bases from V and 5 bases from J, the junction contained 5 bases not matched to a gene. Germline CDR1 is SGHDN and CDR2 is FVKESK. The CDR3 has 15 amino acids. The CDR3 region is CASSHQGQGGYGYTF. In DNA form, the CDR3 reads TGTGCCAGCAGCCACCAGGGACAGGGGGGTTATGGCTACACCTTC.

The sample holds a few counts of this clone. The V call is TRBV11-2, the J call TRBJ2-2, with TRBD1 as a possible D gene (6 bases). The germline V gene has CDR1 SGHAT and CDR2 FQNNGV. Trimming left V 5 bases short and J 2 bases short, with 12 bases between. The CDR3 runs 15 residues. In DNA, the CDR3 is TGTGCCAGCAGCCCTCAGGGGCTCAACACCGGGGAGCTGTTTTTT. The encoded protein is CASSPQGLNTGELFF.

CDR3 residues: CATSREMNRRLFGNQPQHF. The CDR3 DNA is TGTGCCACCAGCAGAGAAATGAACAGGCGACTCTTTGGCAATCAGCCCCAGCATTTT. This chain joins TRBV15 and TRBJ1-5, with TRBD1 as a possible D gene (5 bases). Germline V gene data show CDR1 as LNHNV and CDR2 as YYDKDF (reference sequence). The V end lost 0 bases, the J end lost 2 bases, and 20 bases lay between the germline ends. The CDR3 length is 19 residues.

Comments on this clone: The sample holds other DNA sequences that translate to the same CDR3. V and J are TRBV5-1 and TRBJ1-1; D not certain. The CDR3 has 15 amino acids. The V gene lost 0 bases and the J gene lost 0 bases, with 9 bases spanning the gap. Per the germline V gene, CDR1 is SGHRS and CDR2 is YFSETQ. The CDR3 protein is CASSLEADMNTEAFF. The CDR3 DNA reads TGCGCCAGCAGCTTGGAGGCAGACATGAACACTGAAGCTTTCTTT.